The 3 T cell receptor beta chains given below trace back to one sample, sequenced in a study of shared clonotypes between healthy human individuals. Profiling relied on immunoSEQ multiplex PCR, and the TCRdb table lists in-frame clones only, not all of them. The repertoire includes over a million clones, more than 75% of them detected once, and around 0.61% sits in the top ten. Sequenced input: memory CD4+ T cells from PBMCs. Subset: CD45RA-negative fraction. These receptors were taken from a man aged 18 to 29 in good health. Some clones in this sample may be carry-over from other donors' samples.

The chain carries TRBV7-2 and TRBJ1-1; no firm D call. The CDR3 sequence is 12 residues long. Germline V gene lookup returns CDR1 SGHTA and CDR2 FQGNSA. Trimming took off 5 bases at V and 1 base at J, with 5 bases between the two ends. CDR3 protein: CASSQRNTEAFF. The CDR3, as DNA: TGTGCCAGCAGCCAACGGAACACTGAAGCTTTCTTT.

The chain has TRBV9 and TRBJ1-1; D unclear. The length of the CDR3 is 14 residues. V was cut by 0 bases and J by 4 bases, with 10 bases left in between. Germline CDR1 reads SGDLS; CDR2 reads YYNGEE. CDR3: CASSVGVDGTEAFF. Written as DNA, the CDR3 is TGTGCCAGCAGCGTAGGGGTCGACGGCACTGAAGCTTTCTTT.

The J gene is TRBJ2-1, the V gene TRBV19; 9 bases agree with TRBD2. There are 16 residues in the CDR3. The junction had 10 bases not matched to a gene; V was cut back by 2 bases and J by 8 bases. CDR1 and CDR2 (germline): LNHDA, SQIVND (reference sequence). The CDR3 loop reads CASSIPGLADTDEQFF. The CDR3, as DNA: TGTGCCAGTAGTATACCGGGACTAGCTGATACCGATGAGCAGTTCTTC.